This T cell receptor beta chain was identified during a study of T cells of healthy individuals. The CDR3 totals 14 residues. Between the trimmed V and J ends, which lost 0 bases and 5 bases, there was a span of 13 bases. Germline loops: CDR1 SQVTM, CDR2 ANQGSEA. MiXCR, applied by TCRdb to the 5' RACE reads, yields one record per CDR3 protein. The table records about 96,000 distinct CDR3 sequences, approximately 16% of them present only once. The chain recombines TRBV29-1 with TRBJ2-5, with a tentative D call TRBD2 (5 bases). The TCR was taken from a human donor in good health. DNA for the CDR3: TGCAGCGTTGAAGATCTTTCGGGGAAGGAGACCCAGTACTTC. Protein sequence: CSVEDLSGKETQYF. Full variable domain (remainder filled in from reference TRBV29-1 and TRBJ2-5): SAVISQKPSRDICQRGTSLTIQCQVDSQVTMMFWYRQQPGQSLTLIATANQGSEATYESGFVIDKFPISRPNLTFSTLTVSNMSPEDSSIYLCSVEDLSGKETQYFGPGTRLLVL.